This T cell receptor (beta chain) was recovered during a study of shared clonotypes between healthy human individuals. The CDR3 runs to 13 residues. Germline-derived CDR1 and CDR2 are SGHVS and FQNEAQ. Trimming removed 1 base from V and 7 bases from J, with 10 bases in between. Here immunoSEQ multiplex PCR was the method, and the copy in TCRdb shows in-frame clones only, minus some. The data hold 2 million to 2.5 million clones, with 90% to 95% observed a single time. The chain recombines TRBV7-8 with TRBJ2-5; D possibly corresponds to TRBD2 (6 bases). Sample: naive CD4+ T cells sorted from blood. As to subset: CD45RA+ positively selected. The TCR was taken from a man aged 18 to 29 in good health. The CDR3 DNA is TGTGCCAGCAGCTTAGAGGCGGGGCTGACCCAGTACTTC. Its translation is CASSLEAGLTQYF.